The 14 T cell receptor beta chains below were found in one sample sequenced in a study of early T cells in non-severe SARS-CoV-2 infection. MiXCR, applied by TCRdb to the 5' RACE reads, yields one record per CDR3 protein. The profile covers more than 65,000 distinct CDR3 sequences, with around 11% appearing a single time and roughly 2.5% taken by the ten largest. The sample here was whole blood, taken at baseline. These receptors were obtained from an adult who was a healthcare worker with PCR-confirmed SARS-CoV-2 infection or an uninfected control (not recorded which).

This clonotype showed up just a few times. V gene TRBV2 combines with J gene TRBJ1-6; D is uncertain. Germline CDR1 and CDR2: SNHLY and FYNNEI. This CDR3 has 14 amino acids. The germline V and J ends were trimmed by 8 bases and 7 bases, with 15 bases remaining between them. CDR3 residues: CASGGITFNSPLHF. In DNA form, the CDR3 reads TGTGCCAGCGGAGGCATAACCTTCAATTCACCCCTCCACTTT. The full variable domain, with the rest looked up from reference TRBV2 and TRBJ1-6, is EPEVTQTPSHQVTQMGQEVILRCVPISNHLYFYWYRQILGQKVEFLVSFYNNEISEKSEIFDDQFSVERPDGSNFTLKIRSTKLEDSAMYFCASGGITFNSPLHFGNGTRLTVT.

This clonotype came up a few times. This chain connects TRBV11-2 to TRBJ2-7; possibly TRBD2 for D (5 bases). The V end lost 1 base, the J end lost 7 bases, and 8 bases lay between the germline ends. The V gene's germline CDR1 is SGHAT and CDR2 FQNNGV. The CDR3 consists of 12 residues. The DNA for the CDR3 is TGTGCCAGCAGCTTAGGAGGGTTTGAGCAGTACTTC. The encoded protein is CASSLGGFEQYF.

This rearrangement joins TRBV29-1 to TRBJ2-3; the match to TRBD1 covers 9 bases. The CDR3 length is 17 residues. The germline V gene has CDR1 SQVTM and CDR2 ANQGSEA. V dropped 1 base and J dropped 5; count of bases not matched to a gene: 13. CDR3 in DNA: TGCAGCGTTGAAGGGAAGGGACAGGGTATATCAGTAGATACGCAGTATTTT. The encoded protein is CSVEGKGQGISVDTQYF.

This chain joins TRBV6-6 and TRBJ2-7; D ambiguous. Germline V gene data show CDR1 as MNHNY and CDR2 as SVGAGI (reference sequence). This CDR3 comprises 15 residues. The V gene lost 6 bases and the J gene lost 3 bases, with 18 bases spanning the gap. As DNA, the CDR3 is TGTGCCAGCAGGTCCGCGATCGGTTTTCTCTACGAGCAGTACTTC. As protein: CASRSAIGFLYEQYF.

J is TRBJ1-4 and V is TRBV29-1, with D perhaps TRBD1 (6 bases). The CDR3 totals 14 residues. Trimming removed 6 bases from V and 5 bases from J, with 16 bases in between. In germline, CDR1 is SQVTM, CDR2 ANQGSEA. The CDR3 sequence: CSVALTGLNEKLFF. In nucleotides, the CDR3 is TGCAGCGTCGCACTAACAGGGTTGAATGAAAAACTGTTTTTT.

This clonotype was found once. A much more abundant neighbour one base away suggests this may be a read error. This chain connects TRBV20-1 to TRBJ2-7; no clear D gene. With 3 bases removed from V and 6 bases from J, the gap between germline ends came to 6 bases. Germline V CDR1 and CDR2: DFQATT, SNEGSKA (reference sequence). This CDR3 is built from 10 residues. The CDR3 is CSASRCEQYF. The CDR3 DNA is TGCAGTGCTAGTAGATGCGAGCAGTACTTC.

The rearrangement links TRBV6-2 or TRBV6-3 to TRBJ2-1; D may be TRBD1 or TRBD2 (5 bases each). The germline CDR1 and CDR2 sequences are MNHEY and SVGEGT. V lost 9 bases and J lost 7, with 19 bases in between. This CDR3 region has 14 residues. The CDR3 nucleotides are TGTGCCAGTGATATTGGGGGATCTACTAATGAGCAGTTCTTC. Amino acids: CASDIGGSTNEQFF.

This clonotype was recorded at least ten times. This chain uses TRBV20-1 with TRBJ1-5; D unclear. The germline V gene encodes CDR1 DFQATT and CDR2 SNEGSKA (reference sequence). This CDR3 has 13 residues. The V end lost 6 bases, the J end lost 0 bases, and 9 bases lay between the germline ends. The CDR3, as DNA: TGCAGTGCCACGACGAATAGCAATCAGCCCCAGCATTTT. It is translated as CSATTNSNQPQHF.

The chain uses TRBV20-1 and TRBJ2-3; TRBD2 is a possible D gene (6 bases). Germline values: CDR1 DFQATT, CDR2 SNEGSKA (reference sequence). Trimming removed 3 bases from V and 2 bases from J, with 12 bases in between. The CDR3 length is 14 residues. The CDR3 reads CSARLLANTDTQYF. For the CDR3, the DNA is TGCAGTGCTAGGTTACTAGCAAACACAGATACGCAGTATTTT.

CDR3 DNA sequence: TGTGCCAGCAGCTTAGTTTCTCGGAGCACAGATACGCAGTATTTT. Translating gives CASSLVSRSTDTQYF. The J gene is TRBJ2-3, the V gene TRBV7-2, with D unresolved. The CDR3 consists of 15 residues. Deletions cut 1 base from V and 0 bases from J, with 8 bases between. CDR1 is SGHTA and CDR2 is FQGNSA in the germline V gene. Full variable domain (remainder filled in from reference TRBV7-2 and TRBJ2-3): GAGVSQSPSNKVTEKGKDVELRCDPISGHTALYWYRQSLGQGLEFLIYFQGNSAPDKSGLPSDRFSAERTGGSVSTLTIQRTQQEDSAVYLCASSLVSRSTDTQYFGPGTRLTVL.

The sample holds a few counts of this clonotype. The chain recombines TRBV14 with TRBJ2-3, with D perhaps TRBD1 (6 bases). The CDR3 is 17 amino acids. From germline, CDR1 is SGHDN and CDR2 FVKESK. Trimming took off 1 base at V and 0 bases at J, with 14 bases between the two ends. CDR3 nucleotide sequence: TGTGCCAGCAGCCAAGGAACGCTGGGGGCTAGCACAGATACGCAGTATTTT. It encodes CASSQGTLGASTDTQYF.

This chain connects TRBV7-9 to TRBJ1-2; 9 positions agree with TRBD1. Germline assignment: CDR1 SEHNR and CDR2 FQNEAQ (reference sequence). The CDR3 totals 17 residues. The trim removed 5 bases at V and 4 bases at J, leaving 14 bases unmatched. For the CDR3, the DNA is TGTGCCAGCAGCCAACCGTGGCGGACAGGGGACTTCTATGGCTACACCTTC. Protein product: CASSQPWRTGDFYGYTF.

Ten or more counts support this clonotype. The V gene is TRBV2, the J gene TRBJ1-2, with a weak D call TRBD1 (5 bases). This CDR3 has 13 amino acids. Germline V gene sequence: CDR1 SNHLY, CDR2 FYNNEI. Trimming removed 6 bases from V and 7 bases from J, with 15 bases in between. The CDR3 here is CASRRAGSGGYTF. In DNA, the CDR3 is TGTGCCAGCAGACGAGCAGGGTCGGGTGGCTACACCTTC.

The chain couples TRBV20-1 to TRBJ2-5, with 7 bases fitting TRBD2. This CDR3 comprises 14 residues. Germline V gene lookup returns CDR1 DFQATT and CDR2 SNEGSKA (reference sequence). With 7 bases clipped from V and 0 bases from J, the junction kept 8 bases outside the gene matches. This CDR3 reads CSVWEAGNQETQYF. CDR3 in DNA: TGCAGTGTGTGGGAAGCGGGGAACCAAGAGACCCAGTACTTC.